The 10 T cell receptor beta chains below come from one sample, sequenced in a study of blood T cell repertoires in COVID-19. Assay used: immunoSEQ multiplex PCR; TCRdb lists only in-frame clones, some missing. The sample contains about 200,000 clones, roughly 80% of which appear only once. The specimen sequenced was peripheral blood. The receptors were sampled from a woman aged 40 to 50 with COVID-19, enrolled during active disease.

This clone occurred once. This chain joins TRBV29-1 and TRBJ2-7, with 11 positions matching TRBD1. The CDR3 is 13 residues long. V trimming: 7 bases; J trimming: 2 bases; junction bases outside the gene matches: 4. Looked up from germline, CDR1 is SQVTM and CDR2 is ANQGSEA. The CDR3 is CSAADRGPYEQYF. CDR3 nucleotide sequence: TGCAGCGCTGCGGACAGGGGGCCCTACGAGCAGTACTTC.

The chain is built from TRBV11-2 and TRBJ1-6, with 8 bases fitting TRBD1. The CDR3 spans 16 residues. In germline, CDR1 is SGHAT, CDR2 FQNNGV. Trimming removed 5 bases from V and 5 bases from J; junction bases left unmatched: 8. The CDR3 DNA reads as TGTGCCAGCAGCAATACAGGGGGACGAAATAATTCACCCCTCCACTTT. This codes for CASSNTGGRNNSPLHF.

This clone was observed a single time. V usage is TRBV19 and J usage is TRBJ1-4; D is unclear. This CDR3 comprises 15 residues. Germline V gives CDR1 LNHDA, CDR2 SQIVND (reference sequence). The V and J ends lost 4 bases and 0 bases respectively, with 9 bases between them. The CDR3 loop reads CASSTSQATNEKLFF. The CDR3 DNA reads as TGTGCCAGTAGTACATCCCAGGCAACTAATGAAAAACTGTTTTTT.

In regard to this clone: The junction differs from germline at one of its ends, possibly a read error. The chain links TRBV6-5 to TRBJ1-2; 11 nucleotides agree with TRBD1. The CDR3 is 13 amino acids. The germline CDR1 and CDR2 sequences are MNHEY and SVGAGI. CDR3 bases: TGTGCCAGCATTTCAGGACAGGGGGCGCCTTACATCTTC. Protein: CASISGQGAPYIF.

The chain uses TRBV6-6 and TRBJ2-3; 9 bases are shared with TRBD2. CDR3 length equals 14 residues. The junction had 10 bases not matched to a gene; V was cut back by 7 bases and J by 8 bases. The germline V gene encodes CDR1 MNHNY and CDR2 SVGAGI (reference sequence). Written as DNA, the CDR3 is TGTGCCAGCATCGGGGGACTAGCTCTCCCTACGCAGTATTTT. Translating it yields CASIGGLALPTQYF.

This clone was observed a handful of times. V and J are TRBV2 and TRBJ2-7; 9 nucleotides agree with TRBD1. This CDR3 has 15 amino acids. V lost 3 bases and J lost 5; bases outside the gene matches: 8. Looked up from germline, CDR1 is SNHLY and CDR2 is FYNNEI. CDR3 nucleotides: TGTGCCAGCAGTGACCTCGGACAGGGGCGGAACGAGCAGTACTTC. Translation gives CASSDLGQGRNEQYF. The full variable domain, its missing parts supplied by reference TRBV2 and TRBJ2-7, is EPEVTQTPSHQVTQMGQEVILRCVPISNHLYFYWYRQILGQKVEFLVSFYNNEISEKSEIFDDQFSVERPDGSNFTLKIRSTKLEDSAMYFCASSDLGQGRNEQYFGPGTRLTVT.

The V and J genes are TRBV9 and TRBJ1-2; 9 positions agree with TRBD1. Looked up from germline, CDR1 is SGDLS and CDR2 is YYNGEE. After removal of 2 bases from V and 5 bases from J, the junction contained 1 base not matched to a gene. The CDR3 has 13 residues. The CDR3 DNA sequence: TGTGCCAGCAGCGTCGGACAGGGGTATGGCTACACCTTC. Its protein is CASSVGQGYGYTF. Full variable domain (missing parts from reference TRBV9 and TRBJ1-2): DSGVTQTPKHLITATGQRVTLRCSPRSGDLSVYWYQQSLDQGLQFLIQYYNGEERAKGNILERFSAQQFPDLHSELNLSSLELGDSALYFCASSVGQGYGYTFGSGTRLTVV.

The rearrangement links TRBV18 to TRBJ1-1; TRBD1 agrees at 9 bases. Germline trimming cut 4 bases from V and 5 bases from J; bases unmatched to any gene: 8. Per the germline V gene, CDR1 is KGHSH and CDR2 is LQKENI. This CDR3 has 15 residues. In DNA, the CDR3 is TGTGCCAGCTCACTACAGGGGGCAGAAGGGACTGAAGCTTTCTTT. This encodes CASSLQGAEGTEAFF. Using reference TRBV18 and TRBJ1-1 for the parts outside the CDR3, the full variable domain is NAGVMQNPRHLVRRRGQEARLRCSPMKGHSHVYWYRQLPEEGLKFMVYLQKENIIDESGMPKERFSAEFPKEGPSILRIQQVVRGDSAAYFCASSLQGAEGTEAFFGQGTRLTVV.

The chain uses TRBV29-1 and TRBJ2-2; 11 nucleotides align to TRBD2. Germline assignment: CDR1 SQVTM and CDR2 ANQGSEA. With V trimmed by 3 bases and J by 7 bases, 4 bases remained unmatched. This CDR3 is 14 amino acids long. CDR3 amino acids: CSVDKGLADGELFF. CDR3 in DNA: TGCAGCGTTGATAAGGGACTAGCGGACGGGGAGCTGTTTTTT.

This clone has at least ten counts. The chain combines TRBV5-4 with TRBJ2-3; D is unresolved. The germline V gene has CDR1 SGHNT and CDR2 YYREEE (reference sequence). Trimming cost V 4 bases and J 1 base, with 7 bases left between them. This CDR3 has 13 residues. This CDR3 reads CASSLMGTDTQYF. CDR3 DNA: TGTGCCAGCAGCCTAATGGGCACAGATACGCAGTATTTT.